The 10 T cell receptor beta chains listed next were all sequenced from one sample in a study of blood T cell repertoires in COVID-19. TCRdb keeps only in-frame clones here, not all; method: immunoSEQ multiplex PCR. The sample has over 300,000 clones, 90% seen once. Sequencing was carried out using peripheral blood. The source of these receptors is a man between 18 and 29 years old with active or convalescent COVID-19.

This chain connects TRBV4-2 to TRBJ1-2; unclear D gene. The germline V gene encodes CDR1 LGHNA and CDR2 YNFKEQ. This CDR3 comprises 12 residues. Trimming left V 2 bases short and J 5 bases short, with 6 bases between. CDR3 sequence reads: CASSQPSYGYTF. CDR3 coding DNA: TGTGCCAGCAGCCAACCCTCTTATGGCTACACCTTC.

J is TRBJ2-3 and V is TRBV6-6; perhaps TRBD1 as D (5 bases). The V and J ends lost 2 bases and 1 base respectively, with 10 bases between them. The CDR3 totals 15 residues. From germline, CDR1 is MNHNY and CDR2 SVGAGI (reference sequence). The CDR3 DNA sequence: TGTGCCAGCAGTTACCGCAGGGTGGGCACAGATACGCAGTATTTT. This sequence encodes CASSYRRVGTDTQYF.

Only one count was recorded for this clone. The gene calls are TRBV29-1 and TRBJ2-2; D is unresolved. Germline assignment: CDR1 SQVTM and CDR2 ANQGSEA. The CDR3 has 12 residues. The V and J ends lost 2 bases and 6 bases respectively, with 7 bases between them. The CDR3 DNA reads TGCAGCGTTGAATTGCGAGCCGGGGAGCTGTTTTTT. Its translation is CSVELRAGELFF.

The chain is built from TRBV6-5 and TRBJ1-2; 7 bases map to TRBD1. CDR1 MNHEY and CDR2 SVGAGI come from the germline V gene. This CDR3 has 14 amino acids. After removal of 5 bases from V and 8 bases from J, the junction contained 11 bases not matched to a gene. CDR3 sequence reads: CASSMGQRGRGYTF. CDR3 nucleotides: TGTGCCAGCAGTATGGGACAGCGGGGGCGCGGCTACACCTTC.

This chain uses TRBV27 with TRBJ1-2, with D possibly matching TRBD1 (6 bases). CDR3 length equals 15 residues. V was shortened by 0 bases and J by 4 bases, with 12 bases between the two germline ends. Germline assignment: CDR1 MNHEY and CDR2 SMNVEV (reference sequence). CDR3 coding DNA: TGTGCCAGCAGTTTATCGGCGGGGGGCCTCTATGGCTACACCTTC. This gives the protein CASSLSAGGLYGYTF.

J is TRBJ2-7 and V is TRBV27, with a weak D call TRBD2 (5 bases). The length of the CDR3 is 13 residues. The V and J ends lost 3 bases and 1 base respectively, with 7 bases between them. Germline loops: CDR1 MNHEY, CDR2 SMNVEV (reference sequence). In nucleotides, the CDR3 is TGTGCCAGCAGTTTCGGGGTTTCCTACGAGCAGTACTTC. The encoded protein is CASSFGVSYEQYF.

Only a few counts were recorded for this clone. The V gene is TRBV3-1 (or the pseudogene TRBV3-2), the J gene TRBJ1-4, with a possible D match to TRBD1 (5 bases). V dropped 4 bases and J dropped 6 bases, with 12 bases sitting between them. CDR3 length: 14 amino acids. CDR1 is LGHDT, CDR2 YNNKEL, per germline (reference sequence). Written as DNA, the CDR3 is TGTGCCAGCAGCCCGCCAGGGTTTGATGAAAAACTGTTTTTT. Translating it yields CASSPPGFDEKLFF.

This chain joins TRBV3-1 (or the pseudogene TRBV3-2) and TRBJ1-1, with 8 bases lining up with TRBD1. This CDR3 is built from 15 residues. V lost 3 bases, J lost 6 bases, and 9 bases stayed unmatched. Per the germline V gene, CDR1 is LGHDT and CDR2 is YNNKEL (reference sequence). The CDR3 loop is CASSHLDRGGAEAFF. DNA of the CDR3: TGTGCCAGCAGCCACCTTGACAGGGGAGGGGCTGAAGCTTTCTTT.

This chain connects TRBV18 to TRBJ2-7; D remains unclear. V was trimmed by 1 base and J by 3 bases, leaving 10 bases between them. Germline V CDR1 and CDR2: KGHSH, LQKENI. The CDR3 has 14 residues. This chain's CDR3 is CASSPLGRNYEQYF. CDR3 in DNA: TGTGCCAGCTCACCACTCGGTAGAAACTACGAGCAGTACTTC.

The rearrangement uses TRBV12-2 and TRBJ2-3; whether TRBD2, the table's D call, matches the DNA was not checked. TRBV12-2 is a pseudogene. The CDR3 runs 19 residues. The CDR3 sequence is CASRNSHTYSGASTDTQYF. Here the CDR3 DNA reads TGTGCAAGTCGCAACTCCCACACCTATAGCGGGGCGAGCACAGATACGCAGTATTTT.